This TCR beta chain comes out of a study of regulatory T cells in long-lasting Graves disease. Time point meaning: newly diagnosed GD, antithyroid drugs for less than 3 months. PBMC-derived RNA was used for the TCR library. In this sample, this clonotype turned up many times. The antigen remains unidentified. Germline V gives CDR1 SGHRS, CDR2 YFSETQ. The CDR3 contains 14 residues. V lost 0 bases to trimming and J lost 8 bases; unmatched junction nucleotides: 8. According to the study, TCR beta libraries were built with iRepertoire HTBI primers and CDR3-region Arm-PCR. TCRdb independently ran MiXCR on the multiplex PCR reads; one entry per CDR3 protein. The table has hundreds of thousands of distinct CDR3 sequences, 15% to 20% seen once. Study-wide findings and caveats: With persistent disease, TRBV28, TRBJ1-2 and TRBJ2-5 were the favored segments.

These data are also associated with another study on T cells in Graves' hyperthyroidism and ophthalmopathy. From that paper: First-round RT-PCR targeting the TCR CDR3 was performed with the HTBI primer set.

V is TRBV5-1 and J is TRBJ2-7, with TRBD2 matching 7 bases. Sequencing used peripheral blood mononuclear cells (PBMCs), obtained at new diagnosis, from a patient treated with antithyroid drugs. This receptor was identified in a man aged 18-30 years with Graves disease. Here the CDR3 reads CASSLDTSANKQYF. Here the CDR3 DNA reads TGCGCCAGCAGCTTGGATACTAGCGCCAACAAGCAGTACTTC.